Presented here are 6 T cell receptor delta chains from one specimen sequenced in a study of gamma-delta T cells after stem cell transplantation. TCRdb made new clone calls on the RT-PCR reads using CATT. The data show some 1,200 delta-chain clones, 8.5% seen once. Sequencing was performed on gamma-delta T cells. These TCRs come from a human donor. It is not recorded whose cells these are; they may come from a transplant donor.

With regard to this clone: TCRdb's entry gives the protein of a much larger clone, which mismatches this DNA's translation at residue 10, likely from a read error; the protein reported here is translated from the DNA. The chain is built from TRDV2 and TRDJ1; D unresolved. Germline lookup yields CDR1 GEAIGNYY and CDR2 EKD. This CDR3 region has 14 residues. The chain's CDR3 is CACDTVMATEKLIF. The CDR3 DNA is TGTGCCTGTGACACCGTTATGGCGACCGAAAAACTCATCTTT.

In its sample, this clone was seen a few times. TCRdb has a much larger clone's protein, which differs at residue 12 from the translation of this DNA, likely because of a read error; what is shown is the protein translated from the DNA. The chain recombines TRDV2 with TRDJ2, with unresolved D. V shed 3 bases and J shed 10 bases, with 23 bases lying between them. The CDR3 spans 16 residues. Per the germline V gene, CDR1 is GEAIGNYY and CDR2 is EKD. The CDR3 loop reads CACDPAGGLLEVQLFF. For the CDR3, the DNA is TGTGCCTGTGACCCTGCTGGCGGACTCTTAGAGGTACAACTCTTCTTT.

Concerning this clone itself: TCRdb's entry gives the protein of a much larger clone, which mismatches this DNA's translation at residue 7, likely from a read error; the protein reported here is translated from the DNA. The rearrangement uses TRDV2 and TRDJ1; D may be TRDD2 or TRDD3 (5 bases each). CDR3 length: 17 residues. Germline loops: CDR1 GEAIGNYY, CDR2 EKD. V was pared by 1 base and J by 1 base, with 18 bases between. CDR3 protein: CACDTLWDSLITDKLIF. CDR3 coding DNA: TGTGCCTGTGACACTCTGTGGGATTCCTTGATCACCGATAAACTCATCTTT.

The genes are TRDV2 and TRDJ2; 8 nucleotides align to TRDD3. The germline V gene encodes CDR1 GEAIGNYY and CDR2 EKD. V shed 9 bases and J 4 bases; nucleotides not matched to a gene: 12. The CDR3 is 15 amino acids. The CDR3 region has the DNA TGTGCCACCGTGAGGACTGGGGGTGAGACAGCACAACTCTTCTTT. Its translation: CATVRTGGETAQLFF.

The gene calls are TRDV2 and TRDJ1; 12 bases map to TRDD3. In germline, CDR1 is GEAIGNYY, CDR2 EKD. The J segment lost 0 bases and the V segment lost 0 bases, leaving 19 bases of the junction unmatched. This CDR3 spans 22 amino acids. The CDR3 DNA reads as TGTGCCTGTGACACCCTTCAATCTGGGGGATACGAGACGTACACCAACACCGATAAACTCATCTTT. Encoded protein: CACDTLQSGGYETYTNTDKLIF.

This clone was seen more than once but under ten times. This sequence joins TRDV2 and TRDJ1; TRDD3 agrees at 10 bases. Looked up from germline, CDR1 is GEAIGNYY and CDR2 is EKD. This CDR3 spans 17 amino acids. V was clipped by 0 bases and J by 3 bases; unmatched bases: 9. The DNA of the CDR3 is TGTGCCTGTGACACCGTGACTTCTACTGGGGGATCCGATAAACTCATCTTT. It yields the protein CACDTVTSTGGSDKLIF.